One sample yielded the 14 T cell receptor beta chains listed below, sequenced in a study of cytomegalovirus exposure and HLA in healthy donors. Assay: immunoSEQ multiplex PCR; the TCRdb copy retains only in-frame clones and omits some. The table includes approximately 300,000 clones, about 90% detected once. The sequencing sample was made of PBMCs. The receptor source for this set is a woman in her 30s in good health and CMV-seropositive.

The V gene is TRBV28, the J gene TRBJ1-1; the match to TRBD1 covers 8 bases. With 6 bases clipped from V and 6 bases from J, the junction kept 9 bases outside the gene matches. The CDR3 spans 14 residues. Germline V CDR1 and CDR2: MDHEN, SYDVKM. The CDR3: CASRGGQAGAEAFF. CDR3 sequence (DNA): TGTGCCAGCAGGGGGGGACAGGCCGGAGCTGAAGCTTTCTTT.

The chain carries TRBV9 and TRBJ1-2; the D is unclear. Per germline, CDR1 SGDLS and CDR2 YYNGEE. V was cut by 3 bases and J by 8 bases, with 17 bases left in between. The CDR3 has 14 amino acids. As DNA, the CDR3 is TGTGCCAGCAGCGCTCTAGGGAGTGCACCCGGCTACACCTTC. Translated, it gives CASSALGSAPGYTF.

The chain carries TRBV9 and TRBJ2-5; 10 bases fit TRBD2. V trimming: 4 bases; J trimming: 5 bases; junction bases outside the gene matches: 11. CDR1 and CDR2 (germline): SGDLS, YYNGEE. The CDR3 sequence is 16 residues long. CDR3 DNA: TGTGCCAGCAGCCGCTCTAGCGGGAGAGTTGGGGAGACCCAGTACTTC. Translation: CASSRSSGRVGETQYF.

The chain joins TRBV28 to TRBJ2-7; D may be TRBD1 (5 bases). Trimming cost V 5 bases and J 0 bases, with 11 bases left between them. This CDR3 region has 14 residues. From germline, CDR1 is MDHEN and CDR2 SYDVKM. CDR3 residues: CASSPTAVSYEQYF. The CDR3 nucleotides read TGTGCCAGCAGTCCGACAGCCGTCTCCTACGAGCAGTACTTC. The full variable domain, in which reference TRBV28 and TRBJ2-7 provide the parts outside the CDR3, is DVKVTQSSRYLVKRTGEKVFLECVQDMDHENMFWYRQDPGLGLRLIYFSYDVKMKEKGDIPEGYSVSREKKERFSLILESASTNQTSMYLCASSPTAVSYEQYFGPGTRLTVT.

The chain carries TRBV28 and TRBJ1-4; D ambiguous. The CDR3 loop spans 10 amino acids. Per the germline V gene, CDR1 is MDHEN and CDR2 is SYDVKM. The germline V and J ends were trimmed by 10 bases and 8 bases, with 8 bases remaining between them. The CDR3 is CATLLEKLFF. The CDR3 DNA follows: TGTGCCACCTTGTTGGAAAAACTGTTTTTT.

The chain has TRBV5-1 and TRBJ1-3, with D possibly being TRBD1 (6 bases). Deletions cut 2 bases from V and 0 bases from J, with 12 bases between. The germline gives CDR1 SGHRS, CDR2 YFSETQ. The CDR3 runs to 16 residues. CDR3 DNA: TGCGCCAGCAGCTTACTGCAGGGGCCCTCTGGAAACACCATATATTTT. As protein: CASSLLQGPSGNTIYF.

The V call is TRBV30, the J call TRBJ2-4; D tentatively fits TRBD1 or TRBD2 (5 bases each). The CDR3 totals 15 residues. Germline V gene data show CDR1 as GTSNPN and CDR2 as SVGIG (reference sequence). Trimming pared 1 base from V and 0 bases from J, leaving 10 bases between. In DNA, the CDR3 is TGTGCCTGGAGTGGTGATGGGACAGCCAAAAACATTCAGTACTTC. This translates into CAWSGDGTAKNIQYF.

The chain has TRBV7-2 and TRBJ2-7, with no clear D. The V gene's germline CDR1 is SGHTA and CDR2 FQGNSA. The CDR3 totals 14 residues. V lost 1 base, J lost 3 bases, and 10 bases lay in between. The CDR3, as DNA: TGTGCCAGCAGCTTAGGTTCTAGGAACTACGAGCAGTACTTC. Its protein is CASSLGSRNYEQYF.

J is TRBJ2-7 and V is TRBV7-8; D unresolved. V was cut by 4 bases and J by 3 bases, with 16 bases left in between. The CDR3 loop spans 15 amino acids. Germline V lookup: CDR1 SGHVS, CDR2 FQNEAQ. The CDR3 DNA reads as TGTGCCAGCAGCTCCCCCGGAATCCTCTACTACGAGCAGTACTTC. Translation: CASSSPGILYYEQYF.

The sample holds a few counts of this clone. V is TRBV18 and J is TRBJ1-1; the D is unclear. CDR3 length equals 17 residues. The V and J ends lost 0 bases and 0 bases respectively, with 14 bases between them. Per the germline V gene, CDR1 is KGHSH and CDR2 is LQKENI. The CDR3 is CASSPPEDALMNTEAFF. The CDR3 coding sequence is TGTGCCAGCTCACCACCGGAGGACGCTCTCATGAACACTGAAGCTTTCTTT.

The genes are TRBV30 and TRBJ1-4, with no clear D. V gave up 0 bases and J gave up 7 bases, with 18 bases separating them. Germline assignment: CDR1 GTSNPN and CDR2 SVGIG (reference sequence). The CDR3 length is 16 residues. CDR3 sequence (DNA): TGTGCCTGGAGTGTAGCTGGTCAGGTGAAATTTGAAAAACTGTTTTTT. Its protein is CAWSVAGQVKFEKLFF.

The chain joins TRBV28 to TRBJ2-7; D is perhaps TRBD1 (8 bases). The CDR3 sequence is 14 residues long. Per the germline V gene, CDR1 is MDHEN and CDR2 is SYDVKM. V lost 7 bases to trimming and J lost 4 bases, with 17 bases between them. CDR3 nucleotides: TGTGCCAGCACCGAAGCGGGACAGGTGTACGAGCAGTACTTC. It is translated as CASTEAGQVYEQYF.

V gene TRBV9 combines with J gene TRBJ2-3, with D uncertain. The CDR3 length is 13 residues. Germline-derived CDR1 and CDR2 are SGDLS and YYNGEE. V shed 2 bases and J shed 2 bases, with 6 bases lying between them. CDR3 DNA sequence: TGTGCCAGCAGCGTCACTATCACAGATACGCAGTATTTT. It yields the protein CASSVTITDTQYF.

The chain combines TRBV11-2 with TRBJ2-7; 10 bases agree with TRBD2. V lost 1 base, J lost 6 bases, and 6 bases stayed unmatched. The CDR3 has 15 residues. Germline V CDR1 and CDR2: SGHAT, FQNNGV. CDR3 residues: CASSLVSSGSFEQYF. The CDR3 coding sequence is TGTGCCAGCAGCTTAGTTTCTAGCGGGAGTTTCGAGCAGTACTTC.